A selection of T cell receptor beta chains follows, all from one sample in a study of blood T cell repertoires in COVID-19. Clones were sequenced by immunoSEQ multiplex PCR, and TCRdb holds only the in-frame ones, with some missing. The sample holds about 67,000 clones, 75% to 85% seen once. The sample taken for sequencing was peripheral blood. These receptors were collected from a woman aged 55 to 70 with acute or convalescent COVID-19. Each CDR3 is given with its conserved first and last residue. Each record gives: J gene, D gene, clone size, V gene, CDR3 DNA, CDR3 protein. D genes are given only for firm matches. For some rows the clone size is stated as once, few or many, or as a class when expanded; others skip it.

j_call: TRBJ2-6; d_call: TRBD1; clone_size: -; v_call: TRBV3-1/TRBV3-2; cdr3_nt: TGTGCCAGCAGCCGGGGACAGGTCTCTGGGGCCAACGTCCTGACTTTC; cdr3_aa: CASSRGQVSGANVLTF
j_call: TRBJ1-1; d_call: -; clone_size: -; v_call: TRBV19; cdr3_nt: TGTGCCAGTAAAGGGGAAAGAACTTCAATGAACACTGAAGCTTTCTTT; cdr3_aa: CASKGERTSMNTEAFF
j_call: TRBJ1-2; d_call: -; clone_size: -; v_call: TRBV5-1; cdr3_nt: TGCGCCACTGGGAGAGTCAGTCCTAACTATGGCTACACCTTC; cdr3_aa: CATGRVSPNYGYTF
j_call: TRBJ2-6; d_call: -; clone_size: -; v_call: TRBV28; cdr3_nt: TGTGCCAGCAGTTTATCCGTGGCCAACGTCCTGACTTTC; cdr3_aa: CASSLSVANVLTF
j_call: TRBJ2-5; d_call: -; clone_size: -; v_call: TRBV7-5; cdr3_nt: TGTGCCAGAAGCCTGACAGGGATAGAGACCCAGTACTTC; cdr3_aa: CARSLTGIETQYF
j_call: TRBJ1-4; d_call: TRBD1; clone_size: -; v_call: TRBV2; cdr3_nt: TGTGCCAGCAGGCGCGACAGGGGTGCTAATGAAAAACTGTTTTTT; cdr3_aa: CASRRDRGANEKLFF
j_call: TRBJ2-1; d_call: TRBD2; clone_size: -; v_call: TRBV4-3; cdr3_nt: TGCGCCAGCAGCCAAGAGGGACTAGCGGGGAATGAGCAGTTCTTC; cdr3_aa: CASSQEGLAGNEQFF
j_call: TRBJ2-2; d_call: -; clone_size: many; v_call: TRBV29-1; cdr3_nt: TGCAGCGTTGGGGCAGTTAACACCGGGGAGCTGTTTTTT; cdr3_aa: CSVGAVNTGELFF
j_call: TRBJ1-2; d_call: -; clone_size: -; v_call: TRBV30; cdr3_nt: TGTGCCTGGAGTCGTTCGCAGGTCTATGGCTACACCTTC; cdr3_aa: CAWSRSQVYGYTF
j_call: TRBJ1-4; d_call: TRBD1; clone_size: -; v_call: TRBV15; cdr3_nt: TGTGCCACCAGCAGAGCACCAACAGGGGCAACTAATGAAAAACTGTTTTTT; cdr3_aa: CATSRAPTGATNEKLFF